Shown below are 21 T cell receptor beta chains from a single sample sequenced in a study of T cells in Graves' hyperthyroidism and ophthalmopathy (dated by TCRdb to about 2019). Libraries were built with multiplex PCR. Sequencing took place on an Illumina HiSeq 2000. The TCR beta CDR3 regions were amplified from RNA transcripts. A first-round RT-PCR of the TCR CDR3 used the HTBI primer set with the Qiagen OneStep RT-PCR kit. Clones were called with MiXCR by TCRdb after fastp trimmed the public reads at Q25, and only in-frame beta chains were retained. Here each entry gathers all rows of one CDR3 protein and keeps the most common genes and DNA. Across this sample there are hundreds of thousands of distinct CDR3 sequences, with 14% seen only once. Of the sample, approximately 10% is held by the ten largest clones. Material for sequencing was blood. The receptors derive from a woman under 30 with Graves' hyperthyroidism.

The table lists this clonotype with a few counts. V gene TRBV20-1 combines with J gene TRBJ2-6, with a weak D call TRBD1 (6 bases). V was shortened by 6 bases and J by 1 base, with 16 bases between the two germline ends. Germline assignment: CDR1 DFQATT and CDR2 SNEGSKA (reference sequence). This CDR3 contains 16 residues. CDR3 sequence reads: CSAARGGKSGANVLTF. The DNA of the CDR3 is TGCAGTGCCGCCAGGGGTGGGAAGTCTGGGGCCAACGTCCTGACTTTC.

This clonotype was observed many times. The rearrangement uses TRBV24-1 and TRBJ1-5; D is uncertain. The length of the CDR3 is 13 residues. Germline CDR1 KGHDR, CDR2 SFDVKD. V was trimmed by 11 bases and J by 2 bases, leaving 12 bases between them. The CDR3 bases are TGTGCCATTCAGAGGCAGGGCAATCAGCCCCAGCATTTT. Protein: CAIQRQGNQPQHF.

This clonotype was counted at least ten times. The rearrangement uses TRBV24-1 and TRBJ1-5; D is unresolved. The V end lost 10 bases, the J end lost 0 bases, and 9 bases lay between the germline ends. The CDR3 sequence is 13 residues long. Germline lookup yields CDR1 KGHDR and CDR2 SFDVKD. The CDR3 coding sequence is TGTGCCACAGCGGATTATAGCAATCAGCCCCAGCATTTT. This gives the protein CATADYSNQPQHF.

Remarks on this clonotype: This sequence may be a read error, since a much larger clone differs from it by one base. The gene calls are TRBV12-3 or TRBV12-4 and TRBJ1-5; weak D call: TRBD1 (5 bases). Deletions cut 5 bases from V and 2 bases from J, with 10 bases between. The CDR3 has 14 residues. CDR3: CASSPRDGNQPQHF. The CDR3 coding sequence is TGTGCCAGCAGTCCCCGGGACGGCAATCAGCCCCAGCATTTT.

This clonotype occurred a few times. This chain's CDR3 is CASSMGTVIQETQYF. The CDR3 DNA follows: TGTGCCAGTAGTATGGGGACAGTCATCCAAGAGACCCAGTACTTC. This sequence joins TRBV19 and TRBJ2-5; TRBD1 matches 7 bases. V lost 3 bases, J lost 1 base, and 5 bases stayed unmatched. The CDR3 extends over 15 amino acids. Germline V gene data show CDR1 as LNHDA and CDR2 as SQIVND (reference sequence).

This clonotype was seen repeatedly, ten times or more. The chain recombines TRBV28 with TRBJ2-5; D gene ambiguous. Trimming pared 6 bases from V and 5 bases from J, leaving 19 bases between. The CDR3 is made up of 15 amino acids. Germline-derived CDR1 and CDR2 are MDHEN and SYDVKM. In nucleotides, the CDR3 is TGTGCCAGCAGCGCCCTCGGCCGCGACGATGAGACCCAGTACTTC. Its protein product is CASSALGRDDETQYF.

This clonotype turned up a few times. This chain joins TRBV7-9 and TRBJ1-2; no definite D call. The CDR3 consists of 15 residues. CDR1 and CDR2 (germline): SEHNR, FQNEAQ (reference sequence). V lost 0 bases, J lost 1 base, and 9 bases lay in between. The CDR3 nucleotides read TGTGCCAGCAGCTTAGCTGGCCGTGATAACTATGGCTACACCTTC. It translates to CASSLAGRDNYGYTF.

This clonotype has at least ten counts. This chain's CDR3 is CASSSVAGGPVKQYF. The CDR3 DNA follows: TGTGCCAGCAGCTCTGTAGCGGGAGGGCCGGTGAAGCAGTACTTC. V and J are TRBV11-2 and TRBJ2-7, with 11 bases that match TRBD2. Germline values: CDR1 SGHAT, CDR2 FQNNGV. V was pared by 4 bases and J by 8 bases, with 10 bases of the junction left unmatched. CDR3 length: 15 amino acids.

This clonotype appeared many times. The CDR3 DNA is TGTGCCTGGAGCGCTACAGGTGGGACTGAAGCTTTCTTT. It yields the protein CAWSATGGTEAFF. The chain joins TRBV30 to TRBJ1-1; a possible D gene is TRBD1 (5 bases). V was cut by 3 bases and J by 5 bases, with 13 bases left in between. Germline loops: CDR1 GTSNPN, CDR2 SVGIG (reference sequence). The CDR3 sequence is 13 residues long.

This clonotype was detected ten times or more. J is TRBJ2-3 and V is TRBV11-3; no definite D call. Germline CDR1 is SGHNT and CDR2 is YENEEA. The V and J ends lost 5 bases and 4 bases respectively, with 13 bases between them. This CDR3 is built from 14 residues. The CDR3 protein is CASSQRNRADTQYF. DNA for the CDR3: TGTGCCAGCAGCCAACGAAATCGCGCAGATACGCAGTATTTT.

This clonotype was recorded many times. The chain recombines TRBV24-1 with TRBJ2-5, with D possibly being TRBD1 or TRBD2 (5 bases each). The germline CDR1 and CDR2 sequences are KGHDR and SFDVKD. This CDR3 region has 14 residues. The V end lost 4 bases, the J end lost 5 bases, and 13 bases lay between the germline ends. The CDR3 sequence is CATSEGTKGETQYF. The CDR3 region has the DNA TGTGCCACCAGTGAGGGGACCAAGGGGGAGACCCAGTACTTC.

With regard to this clonotype: Being one base from a much bigger clone, this may be a read error. The chain employs TRBV20-1 and TRBJ2-5; tentative D call: TRBD2 (5 bases). CDR3 size: 16 residues. Germline assignment: CDR1 DFQATT and CDR2 SNEGSKA (reference sequence). CDR3 bases: TGCACTGCTAGAGTAAAGAGGGTACGGATGGAAGAGACCCAGTACTTC. The encoded protein is CTARVKRVRMEETQYF.

There are a few counts of this clonotype. The V call is TRBV5-6, the J call TRBJ2-7; 8 nucleotides match TRBD2. Unmatched junction bases numbered 9, after V lost 1 base and J lost 3 bases. The CDR3 contains 16 residues. From germline, CDR1 is SGHDT and CDR2 YYEEEE. The CDR3 region has the DNA TGTGCCAGCAGCTTGATTCGTACTAGCGGAATCTACGAGCAGTACTTC. It codes for CASSLIRTSGIYEQYF.

This clonotype showed up many times. The chain is built from TRBV12-3 or TRBV12-4 and TRBJ1-5; 8 bases map to TRBD1. This CDR3 is built from 15 residues. With V trimmed by 7 bases and J by 6 bases, 11 bases remained unmatched. CDR3 in amino acids: CASTAGGSRSQPQHF. As DNA, the CDR3 is TGTGCCAGCACCGCAGGGGGCTCGAGGTCTCAGCCCCAGCATTTT.

This clonotype was observed at least ten times. The rearrangement links TRBV2 to TRBJ1-6; D call uncertain. Germline V gene data show CDR1 as SNHLY and CDR2 as FYNNEI. There are 13 residues in the CDR3. Trimming took 9 bases from V and 3 from J, leaving 9 bases between them. The CDR3 sequence: CASGVGYNSPLHF. CDR3 nucleotides: TGTGCCAGTGGGGTGGGCTATAATTCACCCCTCCACTTT.

This clonotype was seen repeatedly, ten times or more. CDR3 sequence (DNA): TGCGCCAGCAGCTCAAACCTGATAAGGCGGGACGAGCAGTACTTC. Its protein is CASSSNLIRRDEQYF. The chain is built from TRBV5-1 and TRBJ2-7, with D perhaps TRBD2 (5 bases). The CDR3 is 15 amino acids. CDR1 and CDR2 (germline): SGHRS, YFSETQ. Trimming took off 3 bases at V and 5 bases at J, with 18 bases between the two ends. The whole variable domain, filled in from reference TRBV5-1 and TRBJ2-7, reads KAGVTQTPRYLIKTRGQQVTLSCSPISGHRSVSWYQQTPGQGLQFLFEYFSETQRNKGNFPGRFSGRQFSNSRSEMNVSTLELGDSALYLCASSSNLIRRDEQYFGPGTRLTVT.

This clonotype was found many times. This chain connects TRBV28 to TRBJ2-7; 7 positions match TRBD2. V lost 1 base, J lost 0 bases, and 6 bases stayed unmatched. The CDR3 has 16 amino acids. Per the germline V gene, CDR1 is MDHEN and CDR2 is SYDVKM. The chain's CDR3 is CASSLFASGRSYEQYF. The CDR3 coding sequence is TGTGCCAGCAGTTTATTTGCTAGCGGCCGCTCCTACGAGCAGTACTTC.

This clonotype has a count of ten or more. The rearrangement uses TRBV5-6 and TRBJ1-5; 11 bases line up with TRBD1. V dropped 0 bases and J dropped 5; count of bases not matched to a gene: 4. Germline loops: CDR1 SGHDT, CDR2 YYEEEE. CDR3 size: 16 residues. In DNA, the CDR3 is TGTGCCAGCAGCTTGGCCGGACAGGGGGCCCATCAGCCCCAGCATTTT. Residues: CASSLAGQGAHQPQHF.

The V and J genes are TRBV14 and TRBJ2-7, with 8 bases matching TRBD2. CDR1 and CDR2 from the germline V gene are SGHDN and FVKESK. Trimming took 3 bases from V and 4 from J; bases not matched to a gene: 14. The CDR3 has 17 residues. In DNA form, the CDR3 reads TGTGCCAGCAGCCATTCACCACCGGGACTAGTTCCGTACGAGCAGTACTTC. Protein sequence: CASSHSPPGLVPYEQYF.

This clonotype was detected ten times or more. The chain combines TRBV7-9 with TRBJ2-7; 7 bases are shared with TRBD2. The CDR3 covers 15 residues. V shed 0 bases, J shed 2 bases, and the junction held 4 bases outside the gene matches. Germline lookup yields CDR1 SEHNR and CDR2 FQNEAQ (reference sequence). CDR3 protein: CASSLAGGGAYEQYF. The CDR3 nucleotides are TGTGCCAGCAGCTTAGCCGGCGGGGGTGCCTACGAGCAGTACTTC.

This clonotype was detected many times. The V gene is TRBV12-3 or TRBV12-4, the J gene TRBJ2-5; D is unresolved. Trimming pared 7 bases from V and 1 base from J, leaving 10 bases between. CDR3 length: 13 residues. This chain's CDR3 is CASKSWLQETQYF. CDR3 bases: TGTGCCAGCAAGTCATGGCTCCAAGAGACCCAGTACTTC.